This TCR beta chain originates from a study of blood T cell repertoires in COVID-19. CDR1 is LNHDA, CDR2 SQIVND, per germline (reference sequence). The CDR3 totals 12 residues. The V end lost 9 bases, the J end lost 4 bases, and 10 bases lay between the germline ends. Assay: immunoSEQ multiplex PCR; the TCRdb copy retains only in-frame clones and omits some. The sample holds roughly 340,000 clones, around 87% seen once. The rearrangement joins TRBV19 to TRBJ1-5; D may be TRBD1 (6 bases). Sequences were obtained from PBMCs or T cells enriched from blood (not recorded which). This receptor was obtained from a middle-aged man in a cohort exposed to, infected with or recovered from COVID-19 (not recorded which). The CDR3 is CASRTENQPQHF. CDR3 coding DNA: TGTGCCAGCAGGACAGAAAATCAGCCCCAGCATTTT.